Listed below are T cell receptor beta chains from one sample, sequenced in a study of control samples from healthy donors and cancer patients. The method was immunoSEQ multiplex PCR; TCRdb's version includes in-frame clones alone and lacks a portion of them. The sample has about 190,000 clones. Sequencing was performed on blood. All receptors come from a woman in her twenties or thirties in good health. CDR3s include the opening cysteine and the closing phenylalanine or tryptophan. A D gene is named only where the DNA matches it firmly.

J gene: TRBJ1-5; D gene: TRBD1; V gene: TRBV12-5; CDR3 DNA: TGTGCTAGTGCCTTAGGGACAGGGTTATGGCAGCCCCAGCATTTT; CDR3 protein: CASALGTGLWQPQHF
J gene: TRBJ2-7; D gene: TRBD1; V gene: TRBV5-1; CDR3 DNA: TGCGCCAGCAGCTTGAGGACAGGAGGATACGAGCAGTACTTC; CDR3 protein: CASSLRTGGYEQYF
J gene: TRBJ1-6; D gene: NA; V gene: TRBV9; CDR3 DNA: TGTGCCAGCAAATCTCAACAGGGTACCAATTCACCCCTCCACTTT; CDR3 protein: CASKSQQGTNSPLHF
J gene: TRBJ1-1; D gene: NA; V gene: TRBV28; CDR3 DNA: TGTGCCAGCAGTTTTTGGGCAGGGAACACTGAAGCTTTCTTT; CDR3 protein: CASSFWAGNTEAFF
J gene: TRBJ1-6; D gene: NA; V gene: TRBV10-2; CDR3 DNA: TGCGCCAGCACCCCAGGGGAGAGGTCACCCCTCCACTTT; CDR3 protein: CASTPGERSPLHF
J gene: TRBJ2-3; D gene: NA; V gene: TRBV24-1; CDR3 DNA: TGTGCCACCTCGACGGCCAGGGAGTTGTCAGATACGCAGTATTTT; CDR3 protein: CATSTARELSDTQYF
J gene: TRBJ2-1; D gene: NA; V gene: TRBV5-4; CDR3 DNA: TGTGCCAGCAGCTTGCAGACTTACCTCTCCTACAATGAGCAGTTCTTC; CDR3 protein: CASSLQTYLSYNEQFF
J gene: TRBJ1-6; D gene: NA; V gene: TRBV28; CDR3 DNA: TGTGCCAGCAGTTTCATTGAACCGAGGACAGAGAATTCACCCCTCCACTTT; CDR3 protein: CASSFIEPRTENSPLHF
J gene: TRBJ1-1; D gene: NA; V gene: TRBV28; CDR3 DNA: TGTGCCAGCAGTCCCGTCTCCGCTGAAGCTTTCTTT; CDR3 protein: CASSPVSAEAFF
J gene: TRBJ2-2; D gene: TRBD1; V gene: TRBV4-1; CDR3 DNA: TGCGCCAGCAGCCACTTCGGGACAGGGGCCCCCGGGGAGCTGTTTTTT; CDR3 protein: CASSHFGTGAPGELFF
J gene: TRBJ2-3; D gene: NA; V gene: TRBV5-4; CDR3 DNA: TGTGCCAGCAGCTTTACAGGCCTGTCCCCAGATACGCAGTATTTT; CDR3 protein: CASSFTGLSPDTQYF
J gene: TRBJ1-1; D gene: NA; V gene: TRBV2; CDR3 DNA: TGTGCCAGCAAAGGGTTGAACACTGAAGCTTTCTTT; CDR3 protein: CASKGLNTEAFF
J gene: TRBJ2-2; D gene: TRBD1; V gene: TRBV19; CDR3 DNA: TGTGCCAGTAAGGACAGGGTCCGATCAAAAACCGGGGAGCTGTTTTTT; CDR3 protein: CASKDRVRSKTGELFF
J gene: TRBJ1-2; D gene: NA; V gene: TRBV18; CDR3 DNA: TGTGCCAGCTCACCACCGGAATTTGGGGGCTATGGCTACACCTTC; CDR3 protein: CASSPPEFGGYGYTF
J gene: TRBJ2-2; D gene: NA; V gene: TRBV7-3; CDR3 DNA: TGTGCCAGCAGTGCCGACAGTGGGGCTGAGCTGTTTTTT; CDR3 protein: CASSADSGAELFF
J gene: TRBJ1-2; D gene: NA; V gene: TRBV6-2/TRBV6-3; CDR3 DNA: TGTGCCAGCAGTTACCCGAGGACAACCGGCGGTGGCTACACCTTC; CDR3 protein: CASSYPRTTGGGYTF